These T cell receptor beta chains were read from a single sample in a study of cytomegalovirus exposure and HLA in healthy donors. The repertoire was sequenced with immunoSEQ multiplex PCR; TCRdb's copy has only in-frame clones and lacks some. The sample has about 130,000 clones, 15% to 20% seen once. The sequenced sample consisted of PBMCs. These receptor sequences come from a female donor in good health and CMV-seropositive. The conserved cysteine and the conserved F or W are not part of the CDR3 here. Fields, in order: V gene, clone size, J gene, CDR3 protein. Part of the rows lack a size; the others show once, few, many or a class for expanded clones.

TRBV5-1	.	TRBJ2-5	ASSSREGRETQY
TRBV19	.	TRBJ1-2	ASSTGQDYGYT
TRBV30	.	TRBJ2-1	AWSVVSGIYNEQF
TRBV6-1	few	TRBJ1-5	ASSVRTELYH
TRBV7-2	.	TRBJ1-2	ASSLERGGGYT
TRBV4-3	few	TRBJ2-3	ASSQDPAGGYGTDTQY
TRBV19	few	TRBJ2-1	ASSLTSGDNEQF
TRBV7-6	.	TRBJ1-1	ASSLELGATEAF
TRBV18	few	TRBJ2-7	ASSPGTGGDEQY
TRBV19	.	TRBJ2-7	ASSRARGEAYEQY
TRBV30	.	TRBJ2-5	AWSRLKAGGKPETQY
TRBV4-2	few	TRBJ1-1	ASSQDRHRRLNTEAF
TRBV28	few	TRBJ2-3	ASSLRWDRGYTDTQY
TRBV21-1	few	TRBJ2-7	ASSKGTGLYEQY
TRBV10-2	.	TRBJ1-1	ASSYSGNTEAF
TRBV14	.	TRBJ1-1	ASSQDLGQGDTEAF
TRBV5-4	few	TRBJ2-2	ASSLGGTSGNTGELF